This TCR beta chain comes out of a study of sequential checkpoint blockade in melanoma. Indicated treatment: randomized to nivolumab then ipilimumab (arm A) or the reverse (arm B). DNA-damaging chemotherapy had not been given to any patient beforehand. PBMC sorting kept live CD3+CD8+ cells without CD19 or CD56. The CDR3 extends over 13 amino acids. Germline CDR1 SEHNR, CDR2 FQNEAQ (reference sequence). V was trimmed by 1 base and J by 0 bases, leaving 4 bases between them. TCRdb keeps only in-frame clones here, not all; method: immunoSEQ multiplex PCR. Of approximately 21,000 clones in the sample, more than 80% are singletons; the top ten hold about a tenth.

V usage is TRBV7-9 and J usage is TRBJ2-7; no clear D. This receptor was taken from a human donor with melanoma. The starting material was CD8+ T cells sorted from blood (inferred from file names), obtained from a patient given nivolumab and ipilimumab in sequence. The CDR3, as DNA: TGTGCCAGCAGCTTAGGAGTCTCCTACGAGCAGTACTTC. Encoded protein: CASSLGVSYEQYF. The full variable domain, rest sourced from reference TRBV7-9 and TRBJ2-7, is DTGVSQNPRHKITKRGQNVTFRCDPISEHNRLYWYRQTLGQGPEFLTYFQNEAQLEKSRLLSDRFSAERPKGSFSTLEIQRTEQGDSAMYLCASSLGVSYEQYFGPGTRLTVT.